This T cell receptor beta chain was documented in a study of blood T cell repertoires in COVID-19. The repertoire was sequenced with immunoSEQ multiplex PCR; TCRdb's copy has only in-frame clones and lacks some. The profile covers about 140,000 clones, with under 85% appearing a single time and approximately 9% taken by the ten largest. The sequencing sample was made of peripheral blood. The source is a woman of 80 years or more in a cohort sampled during active or convalescent COVID-19.

DNA for the CDR3: TGTGCCAGCAGCCAAGGAGCGGGGGTGGGGGAGACCCAGTACTTC. Translation gives CASSQGAGVGETQYF. V and J are TRBV4-2 and TRBJ2-5; 8 nucleotides match TRBD2. J gave up 5 bases and V 1 base, and 6 bases lay outside the gene matches. The CDR3 length is 15 residues. CDR1 is LGHNA, CDR2 YNFKEQ, per germline.